This entry features one T cell receptor (beta chain) sequence. Its target is not known. These data are taken from a study of cytomegalovirus exposure and HLA in healthy donors. V lost 2 bases and J lost 3, with 8 bases in between. The length of the CDR3 is 13 residues. From germline, CDR1 is ENHRY and CDR2 SYGVKD. Study results and caveats: Immune exposure data for these donors was limited to CMV serostatus. From TCR beta sequences, most subjects' HLA-A and HLA-B alleles were reportedly predicted accurately.

PCR involved 60 Vbeta and 13 Jbeta primers. Using immunoSEQ multiplex PCR, the repertoire was profiled, and TCRdb retains in-frame clones only, with some absent. The sample holds around 280,000 clones, 70% to 90% seen once. The sequencing sample was made of PBMCs. The TCR comes from a woman younger than 30 in good health and CMV-seronegative. The genes are TRBV10-3 and TRBJ2-7; D is ambiguous. The CDR3 is CAISENRFYEQYF. The CDR3 coding sequence is TGTGCCATCAGTGAGAATCGGTTCTACGAGCAGTACTTC.